These T cell receptor beta chains were read from a single sample in a study of blood T cell repertoires in COVID-19. Some clones are missing from TCRdb's copy, which holds only in-frame ones; the method was immunoSEQ multiplex PCR. The repertoire includes around 100,000 clones, 69% of them detected once, and roughly 6.2% sits in the top ten. The source material was peripheral blood. These receptors were taken from an elderly man with acute or convalescent COVID-19. Each CDR3 is given with its conserved first and last residue. The D gene is left open where the match is weak. Clone size is not always given. Where it is, it says once, few, many or a class for expanded clones.

TGTGCCAGCAGTTTATCCCTAGGACAAACGGAATTCTTC	CASSLSLGQTEFF	TRBJ2-1	NA	TRBV28	NA
TGTGCCAGCAGCGAGGGACAGACTTATAGCAATCAGCCCCAGCATTTT	CASSEGQTYSNQPQHF	TRBJ1-5	TRBD1	TRBV2	once
TGTGCCAGCAGCCTAACGGTGGAGTCGAACACTGAAGCTTTCTTT	CASSLTVESNTEAFF	TRBJ1-1	NA	TRBV3-1/TRBV3-2	NA
TGCAGCGTTGGCGGAGGGGACAGAAACAATGAGCAGTTCTTC	CSVGGGDRNNEQFF	TRBJ2-1	NA	TRBV29-1	NA
TGCAGCGCCAGAGGGGGACAGGGAGTCTACGAGCAGTACTTC	CSARGGQGVYEQYF	TRBJ2-7	TRBD1	TRBV29-1	NA
TGTGCCAGCAGTTTCGGTGACAGGGGGAACACTGAAGCTTTCTTT	CASSFGDRGNTEAFF	TRBJ1-1	TRBD1	TRBV27	NA
TGTGCCAGCAGCCTGTATACAGGATCGGGTGAGCAGTTCTTC	CASSLYTGSGEQFF	TRBJ2-1	NA	TRBV7-8	NA
TGTGCCAGCAGCCAGGGACAGGGTATAACCTCAACTGGGGCCAACGTCCTGACTTTC	CASSQGQGITSTGANVLTF	TRBJ2-6	TRBD1	TRBV11-3	NA
TGTGCCAGCAGCAAGAGGTCCGGGGTCGGCTACACCTTC	CASSKRSGVGYTF	TRBJ1-2	NA	TRBV11-2	NA
TGTGCCAGCAGCCCAGTCGGGGGAGGGAACACTGAAGCTTTCTTT	CASSPVGGGNTEAFF	TRBJ1-1	NA	TRBV3-1/TRBV3-2	NA
TGTGCCAGCAGTTGGACAGGGAATAATCAGCCCCAGCATTTT	CASSWTGNNQPQHF	TRBJ1-5	TRBD1	TRBV28	NA
TGTGCCATCAGTGAACTGTGGGACAGACACCAAGAGACCCAGTACTTC	CAISELWDRHQETQYF	TRBJ2-5	TRBD1	TRBV10-3	once